This T cell receptor (beta chain) appears in the sequencing data of a study of cytomegalovirus exposure and HLA in healthy donors. Study results and caveats: In an earlier analysis, most TCR beta V segments were productive about 87% or about 30% of the time. CMV serostatus alone was available as immune exposure information. A later analysis revealed that TCR association rates differed between HLA loci, peaking at DRB1 and bottoming out at HLA-C.

As concerns this clone: Its antigen is unidentified.

CDR1 is MNHEY, CDR2 SMNVEV, per germline (reference sequence). J lost 7 bases, V lost 5 bases, and 7 bases had no gene match. This CDR3 is 14 amino acids long. Nominal health characterized the donors when sampled, though unrecorded immune exposures were likely. Researchers ran the PCR with 60 Vbeta and 13 Jbeta primers. Libraries were prepared by immunoSEQ multiplex PCR; TCRdb keeps only in-frame clonotypes and omits some of them. The sample includes some 140,000 clones, around 82% seen only once; the top ten take approximately 5.6%. This chain connects TRBV27 to TRBJ1-5; 8 positions agree with TRBD1. Specimen: PBMCs. The TCR was taken from a middle-aged woman in good health and CMV-seropositive. CDR3 in DNA: TGTGCCAGCAGTCGGACAGGGCAAGGGCAGCCCCAGCATTTT. This encodes CASSRTGQGQPQHF.